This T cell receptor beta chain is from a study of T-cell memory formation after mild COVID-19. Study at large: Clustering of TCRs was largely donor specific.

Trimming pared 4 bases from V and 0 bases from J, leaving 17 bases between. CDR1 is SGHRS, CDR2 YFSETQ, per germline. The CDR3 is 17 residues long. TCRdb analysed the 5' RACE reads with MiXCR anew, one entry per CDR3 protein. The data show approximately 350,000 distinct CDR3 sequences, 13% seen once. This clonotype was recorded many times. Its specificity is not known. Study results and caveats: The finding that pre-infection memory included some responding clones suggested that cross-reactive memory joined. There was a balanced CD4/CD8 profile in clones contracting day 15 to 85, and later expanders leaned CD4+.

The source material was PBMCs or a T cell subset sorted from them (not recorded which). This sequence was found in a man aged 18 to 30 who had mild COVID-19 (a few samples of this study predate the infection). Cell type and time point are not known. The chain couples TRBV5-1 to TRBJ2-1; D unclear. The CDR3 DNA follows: TGCGCCAGCAGCCCCCACGCGAATATTGGCTCCTACAATGAGCAGTTCTTC. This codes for CASSPHANIGSYNEQFF.